This entry concerns a single T cell receptor (beta chain). This clonotype was seen many times. Its antigen remains undetermined. The record has no base qualities; no much larger clone is one base away. Sequences LGHNA (CDR1) and YSLEER (CDR2) are obtained from the germline V gene. V is shortened by 0 bases, J by 3 bases, and the region joining them spans 7 bases. Inclusive of the bounding cysteine and phenylalanine, the CDR3 is 14 residues long. The entry retains the CDR3 DNA only, 42 bases that are in frame from base 1. Libraries were constructed by PCR. Instrument used: Illumina HiSeq 2500. TCR libraries were prepared with molecular barcoding, using unique molecular identifiers to normalize TCRbeta repertoire quantification. TCRdb ran its own pipeline on the public reads, namely fastp trimming at Q25 and MiXCR clone calling, and kept in-frame beta chains. Rows with one shared CDR3 protein collapse into an entry with the most common genes and DNA. The sample table records 580,000 or so distinct CDR3 sequences; under 30% of these occur just once. The ten biggest clones cover 13% to 15% of the sample.

The sample's treatment or condition label, decoded: allogeneic hematopoietic cell transplantation with graft depleted of TCRalphabeta T cells and CD19 B cells. The children who served as transplant recipients had been given grafts of TCRalphabeta/CD19-depleted allogeneic hematopoietic cells. The record originates from a study of T-cell reconstitution after alpha-beta-depleted transplantation in children (TCRdb year 2016). Regarding the study in general: The study quantitatively tracked T-cell immune reconstitution after TCRalphabeta/CD19-depleted allogeneic hematopoietic cell transplantation in children using TCR repertoire profiling.

The research as a whole found: The high TCRbeta diversity at day 60 in some patients was ascribed to recipient T cells and intrathymic progenitors that had survived conditioning. The apparently early alphabetaT-cell count recovery about two months after transplant was reportedly dependent on only several hundred rapidly expanded clones derived from non-depleted graft cells. Over subsequent months, a decline in hyperexpanded clone frequencies was noted, and after one year, T-cell counts and TCRbeta diversity were mostly ascribed to newly produced T cells.

The sample was PBMCs, mostly from graft donor cells, taken 360 days after TCRalphabeta/CD19-depleted stem cell transplant. In this chain, TRBV4-3 is recombined with TRBJ2-3, with no confident D gene call. The receptor comes from a boy in the first two years of life who had a stem cell transplant for acute myeloid leukemia, so the T cells may come from the graft donor. The CDR3 loop reads CASSQDSATDTQYF. The nucleotides read TGCGCCAGCAGCCAAGATTCAGCTACAGATACGCAGTATTTT.